These T cell receptor beta chains were read from a single sample in a study of TIL therapy for anti-PD-1-resistant metastatic lung cancer. Generated by immunoSEQ multiplex PCR, the TCRdb table keeps only in-frame clones and is missing some. The profile shows approximately 87,000 clones, 50% to 70% of them singletons. The material was tumor tissue, obtained at baseline. These receptors all stem from a person between 30 and 79 years old with non-small cell lung cancer. Both conserved end residues are part of each CDR3. D genes are given only for firm matches. Only part of the rows carry a size: once, few, many, or a class if the clone is expanded.

D	size	V	J	DNA	CDR3
TRBD2	NA	TRBV19	TRBJ2-2	TGTGCCAGTAGTCCTCGGACTAGCGGGAGTGCCAACACCGGGGAGCTGTTTTTT	CASSPRTSGSANTGELFF
TRBD1	few	TRBV7-8	TRBJ1-1	TGTGCCAGCAGACGGGACCAGGGGGGCACTGAAGCTTTCTTT	CASRRDQGGTEAFF
NA	NA	TRBV23-1	TRBJ2-7	TGCGCCAGCAGTCAATTAGTGGAGCAGTACTTC	CASSQLVEQYF
TRBD1	NA	TRBV7-2	TRBJ2-1	TGTGCCAGCAGCTTAGTCCGGGACAGGGGCCATGAGCAGTTCTTC	CASSLVRDRGHEQFF
TRBD1	NA	TRBV6-1	TRBJ2-3	TGTGCCAGCAGTGAAGCGGGGACAGGGGGCGTAAATACGCAGTATTTT	CASSEAGTGGVNTQYF
NA	NA	TRBV6-5	TRBJ2-7	TGTGCCAGCAGTAACGGAGGGAAGTACTTC	CASSNGGKYF
NA	NA	TRBV10-3	TRBJ2-6	TGTGCCACCCCCAGGGTCGGGGCCAACGTCCTGACTTTC	CATPRVGANVLTF
NA	NA	TRBV5-1	TRBJ1-2	TGCGCCAGCAGCTTGGCCGGGGGCAGGAACTATGGCTACACCTTC	CASSLAGGRNYGYTF
NA	NA	TRBV7-9	TRBJ2-2	TGTGCCAGCAGATATAAAGGGACGGTGAACACCGGGGAGCTGTTTTTT	CASRYKGTVNTGELFF
TRBD1	NA	TRBV28	TRBJ2-3	TGTGCCAGCAGGGGACAGGGGCAAGATACGCAGTATTTT	CASRGQGQDTQYF
NA	many	TRBV9	TRBJ2-1	TGTGCCAGCAGCGTTAGAGGGGACCGGGGGCCCGCGTTCTTC	CASSVRGDRGPAFF
TRBD1	NA	TRBV13	TRBJ1-6	TGTGCCAGCAGCCAAGGACAGGGGGGATCACCCCTCCACTTT	CASSQGQGGSPLHF
NA	NA	TRBV2	TRBJ2-1	TGTGCCAGCAGTGACATTTCCTCCTACAATGAGCAGTTCTTC	CASSDISSYNEQFF
NA	few	TRBV24-1	TRBJ2-1	TGTGCCACCAGTGATTCTCTCTTCTCCTACAATGAGCAGTTCTTC	CATSDSLFSYNEQFF
TRBD1	NA	TRBV30	TRBJ2-7	TGTGCCTGGAGAGACAGGGGGCCCTACGAGCAGTACTTC	CAWRDRGPYEQYF
TRBD2	NA	TRBV6-5	TRBJ2-1	TGTGCCAGCAGGGGAGGGACCGGTGGATACAATGAGCAGTTCTTC	CASRGGTGGYNEQFF
NA	NA	TRBV5-4	TRBJ2-7	TGTGCCAGCAGCACCATAATAACTCCGGACGAGCAGTACTTC	CASSTIITPDEQYF
NA	NA	TRBV3-1/TRBV3-2	TRBJ2-7	TGTGCCAGCAGCCTATCAACAAGGGGAGAGCAGTACTTC	CASSLSTRGEQYF
NA	NA	TRBV15	TRBJ2-7	TGTGCCACCAGCAGAGAAAGGGTTACCGAGCAGTACTTC	CATSRERVTEQYF
TRBD1	once	TRBV7-8	TRBJ2-7	TGTGCCAGCAGCCTTTTAGGACAGGGGGCACGGGAGCAGTACTTC	CASSLLGQGAREQYF
TRBD2	NA	TRBV18	TRBJ2-1	TGTGCCAGCTCAACACAGCGGGAGAATGACAATGAGCAGTTCTTC	CASSTQRENDNEQFF
TRBD1	NA	TRBV7-6	TRBJ2-7	TGTGCCAGCAGCTTTAGACAGGGGGGCTACGAGCAGTACTTC	CASSFRQGGYEQYF
NA	NA	TRBV6-5	TRBJ1-5	TGTGCCAGCAGTTTTGGACCGAGAAATAGCAATCAGCCCCAGCATTTT	CASSFGPRNSNQPQHF
NA	NA	TRBV28	TRBJ1-2	TGTGCCAGCAGTTTTCTTGGGGGGGTAGGCGGCTACACCTTC	CASSFLGGVGGYTF
NA	NA	TRBV28	TRBJ1-5	TGTGCCAGCAGTTTCTCAGATCAGCCCCAGCATTTT	CASSFSDQPQHF
NA	few	TRBV27	TRBJ2-7	TGTGCCAGCAGAATACAGGATTACGAGCAGTACTTC	CASRIQDYEQYF
NA	NA	TRBV4-3	TRBJ2-2	TGCGCCAGCAGCGACCCGTGGTTAGGGAACACCGGGGAGCTGTTTTTT	CASSDPWLGNTGELFF
TRBD1	NA	TRBV27	TRBJ1-1	TGTGCCAGCAGTCCCCGGGAAGGGGGCCGTGCTTTCTTT	CASSPREGGRAFF
TRBD1	NA	TRBV30	TRBJ2-2	TGTGCCTGGAGTAGGGACAGGGGGGGGAACACCGGGGAGCTGTTTTTT	CAWSRDRGGNTGELFF
TRBD2	once	TRBV2	TRBJ2-5	TGTGCCAGCAGCCTCGGCGGGTTACTAGAGCGGGAAGGAGGGGAGACCCAGTACTTC	CASSLGGLLEREGGETQYF
TRBD1	NA	TRBV4-3	TRBJ2-2	TGCGCCAGCAGCCAAGGATTCATAGGGGGACAGGGTGACACCGGGGAGCTGTTTTTT	CASSQGFIGGQGDTGELFF
NA	NA	TRBV18	TRBJ1-2	TGTGCCAGCTCCCCAGCGGTAGGGGTTGACTATGGCTACACCTTC	CASSPAVGVDYGYTF
TRBD2	NA	TRBV5-4	TRBJ2-4	TGTGCCAGCAGCTTATCACTAGCGATAGCCAAAAACATTCAGTACTTC	CASSLSLAIAKNIQYF
TRBD1	NA	TRBV3-1/TRBV3-2	TRBJ1-5	TGTGCCAGCAGCGGGACAGGGAGTCAGCCCCAGCATTTT	CASSGTGSQPQHF
NA	NA	TRBV2	TRBJ2-1	TGTGCCAGCGACGGGGCGAGCTCCTACAATGAGCAGTTCTTC	CASDGASSYNEQFF
NA	NA	TRBV7-8	TRBJ1-5	TGTGCCAGCAGCCCTTTCGGGCCGGGGGCGGGTCAGCCCCAGCATTTT	CASSPFGPGAGQPQHF
NA	few	TRBV28	TRBJ1-2	TGTGCCAGCAGAGCAGTGCTTTATGGCTACACCTTC	CASRAVLYGYTF
NA	NA	TRBV7-2	TRBJ1-4	TGTGCCAGCAGCTTGAGCCCAGCAACTAATGAAAAACTGTTTTTT	CASSLSPATNEKLFF
NA	NA	TRBV28	TRBJ1-1	TGTGCCAGCAGTTTGGGCAGCTCGAACACTGAAGCTTTCTTT	CASSLGSSNTEAFF
NA	NA	TRBV12-5	TRBJ2-1	TGTGCTAGTGGTTTGGTTGGATGGGGCAAGAATGAGCAGTTCTTC	CASGLVGWGKNEQFF